The source of this T cell receptor (beta chain) is a study of cytomegalovirus exposure and HLA in healthy donors. Study-wide points: Fewer N-insertions (relative to the approximately 700-donor mean) were reportedly seen in an Asian-associated ancestry cluster in a later analysis.

This cohort consisted of healthy bone marrow donors. Note on this clone: Its specificity is not known.

CDR3 length: 15 amino acids. Germline V lookup: CDR1 GTSNPN, CDR2 SVGIG (reference sequence). The V segment lost 0 bases and the J segment 1 base; nucleotides outside the gene matches: 3. PCR involved 60 Vbeta and 13 Jbeta primers. Assay: immunoSEQ multiplex PCR; the TCRdb copy retains only in-frame clones and omits some. This table has approximately 140,000 clones, 65% to 90% appearing once. The sequence came from a man younger than 30 in good health and CMV-seronegative. The V gene is TRBV30, the J gene TRBJ2-3, with 8 bases lining up with TRBD2. The specimen sequenced was PBMCs. The CDR3 nucleotides read TGTGCCTGGAGTGTACGAGCGGGGGGCACAGATACGCAGTATTTT. Translated: CAWSVRAGGTDTQYF.